These 32 T cell receptor beta chains were sequenced from one sample in a study of blood T cell repertoires in COVID-19. The data were produced by immunoSEQ multiplex PCR, yet TCRdb's version contains in-frame clones alone and is incomplete. The sample holds 200,000 to 250,000 clones, 81% seen once. Sequences were obtained from peripheral blood. The receptors derive from a woman aged 80 or over with COVID-19, enrolled during active disease.

This clone was seen once. This chain links TRBV7-8 with TRBJ2-1, with 12 bases aligning to TRBD2. This CDR3 has 15 amino acids. After removal of 4 bases from V and 6 bases from J, the junction contained 4 bases not matched to a gene. The germline V gene has CDR1 SGHVS and CDR2 FQNEAQ. CDR3 sequence: CASSSRTSGANEQFF. CDR3 bases: TGTGCCAGCAGCTCCCGGACTAGCGGGGCCAATGAGCAGTTCTTC.

The CDR3, as DNA: TGTGCCAGCAGCCCCGTTGTAGGGGGAAGTCCTGGCTACACCTTC. It yields the protein CASSPVVGGSPGYTF. The genes are TRBV9 and TRBJ1-2; D may be TRBD1 (6 bases). CDR3 length: 15 residues. The germline gives CDR1 SGDLS, CDR2 YYNGEE. V was pared by 4 bases and J by 7 bases, with 20 bases between. Together with reference TRBV9 and TRBJ1-2, the CDR3 gives the full variable domain: DSGVTQTPKHLITATGQRVTLRCSPRSGDLSVYWYQQSLDQGLQFLIQYYNGEERAKGNILERFSAQQFPDLHSELNLSSLELGDSALYFCASSPVVGGSPGYTFGSGTRLTVV.

The chain links TRBV3-1 (or the pseudogene TRBV3-2) to TRBJ2-3; 7 nucleotides match TRBD2. The germline CDR1 and CDR2 sequences are LGHDT and YNNKEL (reference sequence). The CDR3 length is 14 residues. Trimming removed 1 base from V and 7 bases from J; junction bases left unmatched: 5. The CDR3 reads CASSQGGGSHTQYF. Here the CDR3 DNA reads TGTGCCAGCAGCCAAGGGGGAGGGTCGCATACGCAGTATTTT.

V usage is TRBV29-1 and J usage is TRBJ2-3; no definite D call. The CDR3 is 14 amino acids. CDR1 SQVTM and CDR2 ANQGSEA come from the germline V gene. Trimming shortened V by 7 bases and J by 1 base, and 15 bases separated the two germline ends. The CDR3 protein is CSAGSGFGTDTQYF. The CDR3 DNA sequence: TGCAGCGCTGGGTCAGGATTCGGCACAGATACGCAGTATTTT.

The chain carries TRBV27 and TRBJ1-1, with 10 bases identical to TRBD1. This CDR3 region has 15 residues. V shed 5 bases, J shed 5 bases, and the junction held 8 bases outside the gene matches. Germline V gene data show CDR1 as MNHEY and CDR2 as SMNVEV (reference sequence). This chain's CDR3 is CASSRYGTGDTEAFF. The DNA of the CDR3 is TGTGCCAGCAGTAGATATGGGACAGGGGATACTGAAGCTTTCTTT.

The chain is built from TRBV5-4 and TRBJ1-3; TRBD1 aligns across 7 bases. Germline CDR1 is SGHNT and CDR2 is YYREEE (reference sequence). V shed 2 bases and J 4 bases; nucleotides not matched to a gene: 3. The CDR3 sequence is 14 residues long. The CDR3 DNA reads TGTGCCAGCAGCTTAGGAGGGGGCGGAAACACCATATATTTT. This encodes CASSLGGGGNTIYF.

This clone was seen a single time. The chain has TRBV5-1 and TRBJ2-1; 7 bases align to TRBD2. Losses at the gene ends were 1 base for V and 2 bases for J; bases not matched to a gene: 3. The CDR3 extends over 15 amino acids. The germline CDR1 and CDR2 sequences are SGHRS and YFSETQ. This CDR3 is CASSLKAGAYNEQFF. The CDR3 DNA is TGCGCCAGCAGCTTGAAGGCGGGGGCCTACAATGAGCAGTTCTTC.

CDR3 nucleotide sequence: TGTGCCAGCAGTTCCTCAGGGGTTAATTCACCCCTCCACTTT. Its protein is CASSSSGVNSPLHF. This chain links TRBV28 with TRBJ1-6, with D maybe TRBD1 (6 bases). V dropped 4 bases and J dropped 6 bases, with 10 bases sitting between them. Germline CDR1 is MDHEN and CDR2 is SYDVKM. The CDR3 totals 14 residues.

The chain recombines TRBV5-6 with TRBJ1-6; 9 positions match TRBD1. V was clipped by 0 bases and J by 7 bases; unmatched bases: 2. The CDR3 runs to 15 residues. Germline V gene lookup returns CDR1 SGHDT and CDR2 YYEEEE. The CDR3 loop is CASSLGGQGNSPLHF. The DNA of the CDR3 is TGTGCCAGCAGCTTGGGGGGACAGGGAAATTCACCCCTCCACTTT. The whole variable domain, remainder taken from reference TRBV5-6 and TRBJ1-6, is DAGVTQSPTHLIKTRGQQVTLRCSPKSGHDTVSWYQQALGQGPQFIFQYYEEEERQRGNFPDRFSGHQFPNYSSELNVNALLLGDSALYLCASSLGGQGNSPLHFGNGTRLTVT.

The chain combines TRBV7-6 with TRBJ1-6; weak D call: TRBD1 (6 bases). V was pared by 4 bases and J by 8 bases, with 18 bases between. Looked up from germline, CDR1 is SGHVS and CDR2 is FNYEAQ. The CDR3 is made up of 16 amino acids. The CDR3 reads CASSSKPGGQDSPLHF. Written as DNA, the CDR3 is TGTGCCAGCAGCTCCAAACCGGGGGGGCAGGATTCACCCCTCCACTTT.

The chain employs TRBV30 and TRBJ2-3, with TRBD1 as a possible D gene (5 bases). Germline V gene data show CDR1 as GTSNPN and CDR2 as SVGIG (reference sequence). V dropped 5 bases and J dropped 1 base, with 10 bases sitting between them. The CDR3 spans 13 residues. CDR3 DNA: TGTGCCTGGCTGGGGCACGGCACAGATACGCAGTATTTT. It yields the protein CAWLGHGTDTQYF.

This clone was found once. The chain is built from TRBV7-2 and TRBJ1-1, with a possible D match to TRBD1 (5 bases). Trimming stripped 2 bases from V and 6 bases from J, with 13 bases between. The CDR3 runs to 14 residues. CDR1 is SGHTA, CDR2 FQGNSA, per germline. The CDR3 protein is CASSLRGVGSEAFF. The CDR3 region has the DNA TGTGCCAGCAGCTTACGGGGGGTCGGGTCTGAAGCTTTCTTT.

The chain combines TRBV6-6 with TRBJ1-5, with a weak D call TRBD1 (6 bases). Germline values: CDR1 MNHNY, CDR2 SVGAGI (reference sequence). Trimming pared 2 bases from V and 1 base from J, leaving 12 bases between. The CDR3 consists of 16 residues. This chain's CDR3 is CASSYRGGGSNQPQHF. Here the CDR3 DNA reads TGTGCCAGCAGTTACAGGGGGGGAGGAAGCAATCAGCCCCAGCATTTT.

J is TRBJ2-7 and V is TRBV9; no firm D call. CDR1 and CDR2 (germline): SGDLS, YYNGEE. CDR3 size: 15 residues. Trimming cost V 0 bases and J 2 bases, with 12 bases left between them. CDR3 nucleotide sequence: TGTGCCAGCAGCGTAGGTGGGCAGCAGGCCTACGAGCAGTACTTC. This gives the protein CASSVGGQQAYEQYF.

The CDR3 DNA reads as TGCGCCAGCAGCCCGGGACAGGGTCGGGGGAATGAGCAGTTCTTC. This codes for CASSPGQGRGNEQFF. This rearrangement joins TRBV5-1 to TRBJ2-1; 9 bases line up with TRBD1. The germline gives CDR1 SGHRS, CDR2 YFSETQ. After removal of 4 bases from V and 7 bases from J, the junction contained 9 bases not matched to a gene. CDR3 length: 15 amino acids.

The chain combines TRBV2 with TRBJ2-7; D is uncertain. The CDR3 has 14 amino acids. Germline CDR1 SNHLY, CDR2 FYNNEI. Trimming cost V 1 base and J 0 bases, with 7 bases left between them. DNA of the CDR3: TGTGCCAGCAGTGAAGTCAGGAACTCCTACGAGCAGTACTTC. The encoded protein is CASSEVRNSYEQYF.

This sequence joins TRBV20-1 and TRBJ1-1; D remains ambiguous. CDR1 is DFQATT and CDR2 is SNEGSKA in the germline V gene (reference sequence). The CDR3 runs to 14 residues. V was pared by 3 bases and J by 1 base, with 12 bases between. Here the CDR3 DNA reads TGCAGTGCTAGTGATCTACCGGGGAACACTGAAGCTTTCTTT. Translating it yields CSASDLPGNTEAFF.

This clone has just one count. The same CDR3 arises from other DNA sequences in this sample as well. The chain uses TRBV18 and TRBJ1-5; D possibly corresponds to TRBD1 (5 bases). CDR3 length equals 13 residues. CDR1 KGHSH and CDR2 LQKENI come from the germline V gene. Deletions cut 3 bases from V and 4 bases from J, with 7 bases between. CDR3 sequence (DNA): TGTGCCAGCTCACCGGAGGGGAATCAGCCCCAGCATTTT. As protein: CASSPEGNQPQHF.

The chain carries TRBV5-5 and TRBJ1-4, with TRBD1 identical over 10 bases. The CDR3 covers 17 residues. The junction had 3 bases not matched to a gene; V was cut back by 1 base and J by 0 bases. The germline CDR1 and CDR2 sequences are SGHKS and YYEKEE (reference sequence). This CDR3 is CASSLTGTGATNEKLFF. As DNA, the CDR3 is TGTGCCAGCAGCTTGACCGGGACAGGGGCAACTAATGAAAAACTGTTTTTT.

The count of this clone is one. The V gene is TRBV7-2, the J gene TRBJ1-2; D perhaps matches TRBD1 (5 bases). The CDR3 consists of 15 residues. The germline V gene encodes CDR1 SGHTA and CDR2 FQGNSA. Trimming took 2 bases from V and 0 from J, leaving 10 bases between them. The CDR3 DNA reads TGTGCCAGCAGCTTATTTCAGGGAACTAACTATGGCTACACCTTC. This encodes CASSLFQGTNYGYTF.

V gene TRBV28 combines with J gene TRBJ2-7, with 9 bases lining up with TRBD2. V was pared by 4 bases and J by 4 bases, with 8 bases of the junction left unmatched. The CDR3 runs to 15 residues. Germline V gene lookup returns CDR1 MDHEN and CDR2 SYDVKM. The CDR3 sequence is CASSSEASGKYEQYF. CDR3 bases: TGTGCCAGCAGTTCAGAGGCTAGCGGGAAGTACGAGCAGTACTTC.

The chain uses TRBV24-1 and TRBJ2-2; 8 nucleotides line up with TRBD2. The CDR3 has 17 residues. Per the germline V gene, CDR1 is KGHDR and CDR2 is SFDVKD. The trim removed 2 bases at V and 3 bases at J, leaving 7 bases unmatched. The CDR3 region has the DNA TGTGCCACCAGTGATTCCCCGGGAGGGCCGGACACCGGGGAGCTGTTTTTT. It codes for CATSDSPGGPDTGELFF.

The chain links TRBV13 to TRBJ2-2; 7 positions match TRBD2. Trimming took 2 bases from V and 3 from J; bases not matched to a gene: 6. Germline lookup yields CDR1 PRHDT and CDR2 FYEKMQ (reference sequence). This CDR3 contains 16 residues. In DNA form, the CDR3 reads TGTGCCAGCAGCTTACGAGGGAGGGAGGACACCGGGGAGCTGTTTTTT. Translation gives CASSLRGREDTGELFF.

In its sample, this clone was seen once. This chain connects TRBV6-1 to TRBJ1-6; 9 bases are a match to TRBD1. The germline V gene has CDR1 MNHNS and CDR2 SASEGT. CDR3 size: 16 residues. V dropped 3 bases and J dropped 10; count of bases not matched to a gene: 10. The CDR3, as DNA: TGTGCCAGCAGTGATGATTGGACAGGGGAGCAATCACCCCTCCACTTT. Translated, it gives CASSDDWTGEQSPLHF.

The chain couples TRBV28 to TRBJ1-5; D is uncertain. Germline loops: CDR1 MDHEN, CDR2 SYDVKM. Trimming removed 3 bases from V and 4 bases from J, with 19 bases in between. This CDR3 comprises 17 residues. CDR3 sequence: CASSFIRGSGRNQPQHF. In DNA form, the CDR3 reads TGTGCCAGCAGTTTTATTCGAGGGAGCGGACGGAATCAGCCCCAGCATTTT.

The V call is TRBV12-3 or TRBV12-4, the J call TRBJ2-7; D is perhaps TRBD1 (6 bases). This CDR3 contains 13 residues. Trimming took off 6 bases at V and 2 bases at J, with 11 bases between the two ends. The CDR3 DNA sequence: TGTGCCAGCAGAACGACAGGTGCCTACGAGCAGTACTTC. This encodes CASRTTGAYEQYF.

Remarks on this clone: The same CDR3 is also encoded by other DNA sequences in this sample. This chain connects TRBV18 to TRBJ2-3, with unresolved D. Trimming cost V 3 bases and J 2 bases, with 9 bases left between them. Germline loops: CDR1 KGHSH, CDR2 LQKENI. The CDR3 totals 14 residues. The CDR3 loop is CASSPSSPTDTQYF. CDR3 sequence (DNA): TGTGCCAGCTCACCCTCGAGCCCCACAGATACGCAGTATTTT. Complete variable domain (other parts from reference TRBV18 and TRBJ2-3): NAGVMQNPRHLVRRRGQEARLRCSPMKGHSHVYWYRQLPEEGLKFMVYLQKENIIDESGMPKERFSAEFPKEGPSILRIQQVVRGDSAAYFCASSPSSPTDTQYFGPGTRLTVL.

In regard to this clone: Sequence at one end of the junction differs from germline and may be a read error. The chain recombines TRBV6-6 with TRBJ2-7; no clear D. CDR1 MNHNY and CDR2 SVGAGI come from the germline V gene (reference sequence). The CDR3 has 11 amino acids. This CDR3 is CASSYSFEQYF. The CDR3 nucleotides are TGTGCCAGCAGTTACTCCTTCGAGCAGTACTTC.

This sequence joins TRBV19 and TRBJ2-2; D gene unclear. Germline-derived CDR1 and CDR2 are LNHDA and SQIVND (reference sequence). The V gene lost 7 bases and the J gene lost 0 bases, with 12 bases spanning the gap. The CDR3 has 15 residues. The chain's CDR3 is CASTPTRTNTGELFF. CDR3 DNA: TGTGCCAGTACCCCGACAAGGACGAACACCGGGGAGCTGTTTTTT. The full variable domain, with the rest looked up from reference TRBV19 and TRBJ2-2, is DGGITQSPKYLFRKEGQNVTLSCEQNLNHDAMYWYRQDPGQGLRLIYYSQIVNDFQKGDIAEGYSVSREKKESFPLTVTSAQKNPTAFYLCASTPTRTNTGELFFGEGSRLTVL.

This rearrangement joins TRBV18 to TRBJ1-2; D unresolved. V lost 4 bases, J lost 7 bases, and 16 bases lay in between. Germline lookup yields CDR1 KGHSH and CDR2 LQKENI. The CDR3 totals 14 residues. CDR3 loop: CASSQRVEEAGYTF. As DNA, the CDR3 is TGTGCCAGCTCACAAAGGGTCGAGGAGGCTGGCTACACCTTC.

The chain has TRBV9 and TRBJ2-6, with no clear D. The CDR3 sequence is 14 residues long. V dropped 5 bases and J dropped 2 bases, with 8 bases sitting between them. The germline V gene encodes CDR1 SGDLS and CDR2 YYNGEE. CDR3 in DNA: TGTGCCAGCAGTAGTGTGACTGGGGCCAACGTCCTGACTTTC. This codes for CASSSVTGANVLTF.

This clone was seen a few times. This chain joins TRBV27 and TRBJ1-5, with 7 positions matching TRBD1. The CDR3 is 15 amino acids. The germline V gene encodes CDR1 MNHEY and CDR2 SMNVEV (reference sequence). V lost 5 bases, J lost 2 bases, and 6 bases stayed unmatched. Written as DNA, the CDR3 is TGTGCCAGCAGTCCTAGGGGGCTGGGCAATCAGCCCCAGCATTTT. As protein: CASSPRGLGNQPQHF.